This T cell receptor (beta chain) was captured by sequencing in a study of blood T cell repertoires in COVID-19. This clone showed up just once. The sample has other DNA sequences that encode this CDR3 too. Trimming removed 5 bases at V and 4 bases at J, with 2 bases between. Germline V CDR1 and CDR2: MNHEY, SMNVEV (reference sequence). The length of the CDR3 is 10 residues. TCRdb keeps only in-frame clones here, not all; method: immunoSEQ multiplex PCR. The data contain about 160,000 clones, about nine tenths of them singletons. Sequences were obtained from peripheral blood. This receptor was taken from a man aged 55 to 70 with active or convalescent COVID-19. V usage is TRBV27 and J usage is TRBJ1-2; no clear D. DNA for the CDR3: TGTGCCAGCAGTCTCTATGGCTACACCTTC. Protein product: CASSLYGYTF.